The 29 T cell receptor beta chains listed next were all sequenced from one sample in a study of PD-L1 blockade in urothelial cancer. The data were produced by immunoSEQ multiplex PCR, yet TCRdb's version contains in-frame clones alone and is incomplete. This table has about 74,000 clones, about nine tenths appearing once. Time point denoted: pretreatment peripheral blood. Here the sequenced sample was PBMCs, taken around atezolizumab (anti-PD-L1) treatment. Every receptor here comes from a man between 65 and 85 years old with urothelial cancer.

The chain uses TRBV6-5 and TRBJ2-7, with 8 bases identical to TRBD1. V dropped 6 bases and J dropped 0; count of bases not matched to a gene: 7. The CDR3 has 15 residues. Germline V gene sequence: CDR1 MNHEY, CDR2 SVGAGI. The CDR3 sequence is CASRPGQGRSYEQYF. CDR3 nucleotides: TGTGCCAGCAGACCCGGACAGGGCCGCTCCTACGAGCAGTACTTC.

The chain carries TRBV4-2 and TRBJ1-2, with a tentative D call TRBD1 (5 bases). From germline, CDR1 is LGHNA and CDR2 YNFKEQ. Between the trimmed V and J ends, which lost 0 bases and 2 bases, there was a span of 10 bases. The CDR3 totals 15 residues. The CDR3 DNA reads as TGTGCCAGCAGCCAAGATTGGGGGGGGAACTATGGCTACACCTTC. This translates into CASSQDWGGNYGYTF.

V and J are TRBV28 and TRBJ2-7; TRBD1 matches 9 bases. Per germline, CDR1 MDHEN and CDR2 SYDVKM. The CDR3 covers 15 residues. Unmatched junction bases numbered 9, after V lost 5 bases and J lost 4 bases. The CDR3 reads CASSPPGQGRYEQYF. CDR3 nucleotide sequence: TGTGCCAGCAGTCCCCCCGGACAGGGGAGGTACGAGCAGTACTTC.

The chain couples TRBV9 to TRBJ2-1; tentatively, D is TRBD2 (6 bases). Germline lookup yields CDR1 SGDLS and CDR2 YYNGEE. V lost 4 bases and J lost 7, with 18 bases in between. The CDR3 runs to 15 residues. In DNA form, the CDR3 reads TGTGCCAGCAGCCCCCGTTGGGGACTCTTAAATGAGCAGTTCTTC. The encoded protein is CASSPRWGLLNEQFF.

The chain employs TRBV2 and TRBJ1-5; D remains ambiguous. The length of the CDR3 is 15 residues. The V and J ends lost 2 bases and 0 bases respectively, with 8 bases between them. Germline-derived CDR1 and CDR2 are SNHLY and FYNNEI. The CDR3 bases are TGTGCCAGCAGTGAAATAGATTATAGCAATCAGCCCCAGCATTTT. Its protein is CASSEIDYSNQPQHF.

The DNA of the CDR3 is TGTGCCAGCAGCTTAGCCCGGGTCACAAGCTCCTACGAGCAGTACTTC. Its protein product is CASSLARVTSSYEQYF. V usage is TRBV11-2 and J usage is TRBJ2-7; no clear D. Germline CDR1 is SGHAT and CDR2 is FQNNGV. V shed 1 base and J shed 0 bases, with 13 bases lying between them. This CDR3 region has 16 residues. Complete variable domain (other parts from reference TRBV11-2 and TRBJ2-7): EAGVAQSPRYKIIEKRQSVAFWCNPISGHATLYWYQQILGQGPKLLIQFQNNGVVDDSQLPKDRFSAERLKGVDSTLKIQPAKLEDSAVYLCASSLARVTSSYEQYFGPGTRLTVT.

This chain connects TRBV5-8 to TRBJ1-5, with D tentatively TRBD1 (6 bases). CDR1 is SGHTS and CDR2 is YDEGEE in the germline V gene. The CDR3 length is 15 residues. Trimming stripped 6 bases from V and 1 base from J, with 14 bases between. The CDR3 DNA is TGTGCCAGCAAAAACAGGGCTACGAGCAATCAGCCCCAGCATTTT. It codes for CASKNRATSNQPQHF.

The CDR3 reads CASSLAVASYNEQFF. CDR3 nucleotide sequence: TGTGCCAGCAGCCTAGCTGTGGCGTCCTACAATGAGCAGTTCTTC. V is TRBV5-6 and J is TRBJ2-1, with a possible D match to TRBD2 (5 bases). This CDR3 is 15 amino acids long. Trimming took 4 bases from V and 1 from J, leaving 12 bases between them. Germline V gives CDR1 SGHDT, CDR2 YYEEEE.

V and J are TRBV7-2 and TRBJ2-1; TRBD2 aligns across 7 bases. V shed 1 base, J shed 16 bases, and the junction held 10 bases outside the gene matches. Per the germline V gene, CDR1 is SGHTA and CDR2 is FQGNSA. The CDR3 spans 13 residues. The CDR3 sequence is CASSLEFRRETFF. The CDR3 coding sequence is TGTGCCAGCAGCTTAGAGTTTAGGCGGGAGACTTTCTTC.

This clone was counted a few times. The gene calls are TRBV6-4 and TRBJ2-1; D ambiguous. In germline, CDR1 is MRHNA, CDR2 SNTAGT. V lost 2 bases and J 9 bases, leaving 5 bases between the germline ends. The CDR3 length is 11 residues. The CDR3 DNA reads as TGTGCCAGCAGTGACCGTTTTGAGCAGTTCTTC. It is translated as CASSDRFEQFF.

V is TRBV28 and J is TRBJ1-1; D is undetermined. V was shortened by 10 bases and J by 6 bases, with 9 bases between the two germline ends. This CDR3 region has 10 residues. Germline V gives CDR1 MDHEN, CDR2 SYDVKM. DNA for the CDR3: TGTGCCACCGGGAGGGCTGAAGCTTTCTTT. Its translation: CATGRAEAFF.

The gene calls are TRBV10-1 and TRBJ2-2; TRBD1 agrees at 12 bases. The trim removed 3 bases at V and 1 base at J, leaving 15 bases unmatched. This CDR3 contains 21 residues. Germline V gene lookup returns CDR1 WNHNN and CDR2 SYGVQD (reference sequence). The CDR3 DNA follows: TGCGCCAGCAGTGAAGCAGCGGGGACAGGGGGCTTCAGCGGGAACACCGGGGAGCTGTTTTTT. It yields the protein CASSEAAGTGGFSGNTGELFF.

The chain uses TRBV7-3 and TRBJ2-1, with a tentative D call TRBD1 (5 bases). V lost 2 bases to trimming and J lost 6 bases, with 11 bases between them. Germline CDR1 reads SGHTA; CDR2 reads FQGTGA. CDR3 length equals 14 residues. The CDR3 bases are TGTGCCAGCAGCTTATTGGGCAGGGTCAATGAGCAGTTCTTC. Protein: CASSLLGRVNEQFF.

The J gene is TRBJ2-7, the V gene TRBV29-1; 12 bases match TRBD2. The CDR3 loop spans 15 amino acids. The V segment lost 4 bases and the J segment 5 bases; nucleotides outside the gene matches: 9. The V gene's germline CDR1 is SQVTM and CDR2 ANQGSEA. The CDR3 is CSVGTSGTPYDEQYF. The CDR3 DNA follows: TGCAGCGTTGGGACTAGCGGGACCCCTTATGACGAGCAGTACTTC.

This chain links TRBV14 with TRBJ2-1; 12 nucleotides agree with TRBD1. V dropped 0 bases and J dropped 7; count of bases not matched to a gene: 13. The CDR3 is made up of 19 amino acids. CDR1 is SGHDN and CDR2 is FVKESK in the germline V gene. The CDR3 nucleotides are TGTGCCAGCAGCCAAGATCTCGCCTGGGACAGGGGGCCTCGGAATGAGCAGTTCTTC. Its protein product is CASSQDLAWDRGPRNEQFF.

The gene calls are TRBV15 and TRBJ2-7; TRBD1 might be the D (5 bases). Germline-derived CDR1 and CDR2 are LNHNV and YYDKDF (reference sequence). The V gene lost 0 bases and the J gene lost 2 bases, with 8 bases spanning the gap. CDR3 length: 14 amino acids. The CDR3: CATSRDQGPYEQYF. CDR3 nucleotide sequence: TGTGCCACCAGCAGAGATCAGGGTCCCTACGAGCAGTACTTC.

The chain employs TRBV10-3 and TRBJ1-5, with 10 nucleotides matching TRBD1. Germline lookup yields CDR1 ENHRY and CDR2 SYGVKD. The CDR3 totals 17 residues. Trimming at V came to 6 bases and at J to 2 bases, leaving 10 bases not matched to a gene. The CDR3 protein is CAISDRDRGLGNQPQHF. The CDR3 nucleotides are TGTGCCATCAGCGACCGGGACAGGGGTTTAGGCAATCAGCCCCAGCATTTT.

The rearrangement uses TRBV7-8 and TRBJ1-2; the D is unclear. CDR1 and CDR2 from the germline V gene are SGHVS and FQNEAQ. The CDR3 runs 14 residues. V was clipped by 1 base and J by 4 bases, with 10 bases between them. The CDR3 reads CASSLDGGIYGYTF. CDR3 bases: TGTGCCAGCAGCTTAGATGGAGGGATCTATGGCTACACCTTC.

The rearrangement uses TRBV19 and TRBJ2-4; the D gene is possibly TRBD2 (5 bases). Per germline, CDR1 LNHDA and CDR2 SQIVND (reference sequence). Trimming left V 6 bases short and J 7 bases short, with 13 bases between. This CDR3 contains 13 residues. CDR3 bases: TGTGCCAGTAGCGGGGAACTCGGGAACATTCAGTACTTC. Its translation is CASSGELGNIQYF.

This clone has only one observation. The chain links TRBV7-3 to TRBJ2-1, with 15 nucleotides matching TRBD2. This CDR3 is built from 20 residues. Germline V lookup: CDR1 SGHTA, CDR2 FQGTGA. The trim removed 1 base at V and 1 base at J, leaving 8 bases unmatched. The chain's CDR3 is CASSLNPGLAGGPSYNEQFF. CDR3 nucleotide sequence: TGTGCCAGCAGCTTAAACCCTGGACTAGCGGGAGGGCCTTCCTACAATGAGCAGTTCTTC.

The count of this clone is one. V gene TRBV5-1 combines with J gene TRBJ2-2; TRBD2 might be the D (5 bases). The length of the CDR3 is 14 residues. The V gene's germline CDR1 is SGHRS and CDR2 YFSETQ. Trimming cost V 7 bases and J 4 bases, with 14 bases left between them. CDR3 DNA sequence: TGCGCCAGCTATCGCGCCGAGGGCACCGGGGAGCTGTTTTTT. Its translation: CASYRAEGTGELFF. Full variable domain (missing parts from reference TRBV5-1 and TRBJ2-2): KAGVTQTPRYLIKTRGQQVTLSCSPISGHRSVSWYQQTPGQGLQFLFEYFSETQRNKGNFPGRFSGRQFSNSRSEMNVSTLELGDSALYLCASYRAEGTGELFFGEGSRLTVL.

The gene calls are TRBV2 and TRBJ2-2; possibly TRBD2 for D (7 bases). CDR3 length equals 13 residues. In germline, CDR1 is SNHLY, CDR2 FYNNEI. V was pared by 10 bases and J by 5 bases, with 14 bases between. The DNA for the CDR3 is TGTGCCACTATGGGGGGGCGTACCGGGGAGCTGTTTTTT. Amino acids: CATMGGRTGELFF.

The chain employs TRBV5-1 and TRBJ1-1; unclear D gene. Trimming cost V 0 bases and J 0 bases, with 3 bases left between them. This CDR3 has 13 amino acids. The germline CDR1 and CDR2 sequences are SGHRS and YFSETQ. As DNA, the CDR3 is TGCGCCAGCAGCTTGGACTTGAACACTGAAGCTTTCTTT. This encodes CASSLDLNTEAFF.

V usage is TRBV6-1 and J usage is TRBJ2-7; TRBD2 might be the D (7 bases). The germline V and J ends were trimmed by 6 bases and 3 bases, with 18 bases remaining between them. The CDR3 is 15 residues long. The germline gives CDR1 MNHNS, CDR2 SASEGT. The CDR3 region has the DNA TGTGCCAGCAGGAGGGCGGGGGCTATTCTCTACGAGCAGTACTTC. Translating it yields CASRRAGAILYEQYF.

The chain recombines TRBV9 with TRBJ2-2; TRBD1 agrees at 7 bases. Germline values: CDR1 SGDLS, CDR2 YYNGEE. The V and J ends lost 0 bases and 7 bases, in that order; junction bases with no gene match: 6. The CDR3 loop spans 15 amino acids. DNA of the CDR3: TGTGCCAGCAGCGTAGTGGGAACAGGGGACGGGGAGCTGTTTTTT. It specifies CASSVVGTGDGELFF.

This chain joins TRBV19 and TRBJ1-1; no clear D. The CDR3 sequence is 15 residues long. The germline CDR1 and CDR2 sequences are LNHDA and SQIVND (reference sequence). Trimming cost V 7 bases and J 0 bases, with 15 bases left between them. The CDR3 DNA is TGTGCCAGTATATCCCTGGGAGTCATGAACACTGAAGCTTTCTTT. Residues: CASISLGVMNTEAFF.

The gene calls are TRBV5-6 and TRBJ1-5; perhaps TRBD1 as D (6 bases). Germline V gives CDR1 SGHDT, CDR2 YYEEEE. Trimming left V 1 base short and J 1 base short, with 12 bases between. This CDR3 is built from 16 residues. CDR3 sequence reads: CASSLQQGGSNQPQHF. The CDR3 DNA reads TGTGCCAGCAGCTTGCAACAGGGTGGGAGCAATCAGCCCCAGCATTTT. The entire variable domain, with the rest obtained from reference TRBV5-6 and TRBJ1-5, is as follows: DAGVTQSPTHLIKTRGQQVTLRCSPKSGHDTVSWYQQALGQGPQFIFQYYEEEERQRGNFPDRFSGHQFPNYSSELNVNALLLGDSALYLCASSLQQGGSNQPQHFGDGTRLSIL.

The chain couples TRBV18 to TRBJ2-2; the D gene is possibly TRBD2 (6 bases). The V gene lost 3 bases and the J gene lost 3 bases, with 17 bases spanning the gap. This CDR3 is built from 17 residues. From germline, CDR1 is KGHSH and CDR2 LQKENI. This CDR3 reads CASSPLPSVAHTGELFF. As DNA, the CDR3 is TGTGCCAGCTCACCTCTCCCTAGCGTCGCACACACCGGGGAGCTGTTTTTT.

The genes are TRBV6-5 and TRBJ1-2, with a possible D match to TRBD1 (6 bases). The CDR3 extends over 14 amino acids. Trimming shortened V by 6 bases and J by 5 bases, and 16 bases separated the two germline ends. Looked up from germline, CDR1 is MNHEY and CDR2 is SVGAGI. The CDR3 DNA is TGTGCCAGCAGATTCACGGACAGTTCGTATGGCTACACCTTC. Amino acids: CASRFTDSSYGYTF.